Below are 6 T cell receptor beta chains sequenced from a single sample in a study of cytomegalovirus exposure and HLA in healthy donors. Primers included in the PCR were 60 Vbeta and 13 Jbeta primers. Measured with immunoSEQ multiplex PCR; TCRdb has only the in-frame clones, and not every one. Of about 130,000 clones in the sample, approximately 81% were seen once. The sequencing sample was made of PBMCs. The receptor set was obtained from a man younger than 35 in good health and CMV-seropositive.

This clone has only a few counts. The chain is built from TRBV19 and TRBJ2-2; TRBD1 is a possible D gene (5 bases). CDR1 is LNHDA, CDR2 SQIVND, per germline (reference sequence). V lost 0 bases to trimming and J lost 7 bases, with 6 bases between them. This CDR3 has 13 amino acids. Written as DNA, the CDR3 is TGTGCCAGTAGTATAGATCAGGGCGGGGAGCTGTTTTTT. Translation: CASSIDQGGELFF. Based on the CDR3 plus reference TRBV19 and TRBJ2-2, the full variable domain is DGGITQSPKYLFRKEGQNVTLSCEQNLNHDAMYWYRQDPGQGLRLIYYSQIVNDFQKGDIAEGYSVSREKKESFPLTVTSAQKNPTAFYLCASSIDQGGELFFGEGSRLTVL.

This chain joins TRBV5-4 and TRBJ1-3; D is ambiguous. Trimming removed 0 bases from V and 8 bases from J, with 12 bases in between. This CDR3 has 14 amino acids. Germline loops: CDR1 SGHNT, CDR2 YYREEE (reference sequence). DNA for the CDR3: TGTGCCAGCAGCTTGGGTTTCAGGAGGGACACCATATATTTT. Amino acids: CASSLGFRRDTIYF. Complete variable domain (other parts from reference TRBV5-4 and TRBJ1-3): ETGVTQSPTHLIKTRGQQVTLRCSSQSGHNTVSWYQQALGQGPQFIFQYYREEENGRGNFPPRFSGLQFPNYSSELNVNALELDDSALYLCASSLGFRRDTIYFGEGSWLTVV.

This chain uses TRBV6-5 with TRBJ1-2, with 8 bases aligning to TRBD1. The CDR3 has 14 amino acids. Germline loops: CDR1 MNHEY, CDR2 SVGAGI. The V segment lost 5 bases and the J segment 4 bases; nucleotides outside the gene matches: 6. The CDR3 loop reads CASSHNRGFYGYTF. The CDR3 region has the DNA TGTGCCAGCAGTCATAACAGGGGGTTCTATGGCTACACCTTC.

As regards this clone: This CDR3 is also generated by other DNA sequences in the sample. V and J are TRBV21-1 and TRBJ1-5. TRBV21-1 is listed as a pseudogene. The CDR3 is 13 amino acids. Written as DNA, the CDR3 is TGTGCCAGCACCCCCGGCGGGAATCAGCCCCAGCACTTT. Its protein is CASTPGGNQPQHF.

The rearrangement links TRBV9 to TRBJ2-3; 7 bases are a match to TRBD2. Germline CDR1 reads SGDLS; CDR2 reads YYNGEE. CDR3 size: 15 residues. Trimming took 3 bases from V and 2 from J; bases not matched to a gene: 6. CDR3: CASSARGDATDTQYF. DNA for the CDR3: TGTGCCAGCAGCGCACGGGGGGACGCCACAGATACGCAGTATTTT.

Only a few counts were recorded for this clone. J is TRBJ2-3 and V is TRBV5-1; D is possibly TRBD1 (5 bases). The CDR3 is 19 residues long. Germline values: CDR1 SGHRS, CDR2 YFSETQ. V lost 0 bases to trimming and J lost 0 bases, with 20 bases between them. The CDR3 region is CASSLGRAMTETSTDTQYF. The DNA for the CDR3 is TGCGCCAGCAGCTTGGGTAGGGCTATGACAGAAACTAGCACAGATACGCAGTATTTT. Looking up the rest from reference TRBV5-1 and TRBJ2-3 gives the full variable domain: KAGVTQTPRYLIKTRGQQVTLSCSPISGHRSVSWYQQTPGQGLQFLFEYFSETQRNKGNFPGRFSGRQFSNSRSEMNVSTLELGDSALYLCASSLGRAMTETSTDTQYFGPGTRLTVL.